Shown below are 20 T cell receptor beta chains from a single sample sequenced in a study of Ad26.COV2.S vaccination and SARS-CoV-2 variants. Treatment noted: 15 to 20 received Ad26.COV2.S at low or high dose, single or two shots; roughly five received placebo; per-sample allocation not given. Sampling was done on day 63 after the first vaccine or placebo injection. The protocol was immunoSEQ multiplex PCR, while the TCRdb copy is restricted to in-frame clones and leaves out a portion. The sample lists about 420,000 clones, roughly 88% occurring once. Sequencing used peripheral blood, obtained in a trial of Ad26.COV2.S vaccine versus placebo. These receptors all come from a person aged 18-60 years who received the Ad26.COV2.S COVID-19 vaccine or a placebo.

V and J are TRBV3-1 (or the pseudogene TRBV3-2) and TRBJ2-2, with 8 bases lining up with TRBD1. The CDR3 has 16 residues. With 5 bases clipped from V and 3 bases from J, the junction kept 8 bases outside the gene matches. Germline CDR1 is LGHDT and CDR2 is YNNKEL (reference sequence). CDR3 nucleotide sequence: TGTGCCAGCAGCAAAAGCAGGGGGCTTGACACCGGGGAGCTGTTTTTT. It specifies CASSKSRGLDTGELFF.

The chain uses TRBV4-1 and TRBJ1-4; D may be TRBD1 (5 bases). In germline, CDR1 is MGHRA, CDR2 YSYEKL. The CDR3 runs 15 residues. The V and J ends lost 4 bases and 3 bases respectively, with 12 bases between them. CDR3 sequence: CASSPQEGANEKLFF. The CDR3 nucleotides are TGCGCCAGCAGCCCTCAGGAAGGGGCTAATGAAAAACTGTTTTTT.

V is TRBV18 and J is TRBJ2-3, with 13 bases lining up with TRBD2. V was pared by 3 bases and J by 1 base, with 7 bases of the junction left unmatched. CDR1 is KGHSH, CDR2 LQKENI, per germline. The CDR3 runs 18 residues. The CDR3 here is CASSPPLAGGRGTDTQYF. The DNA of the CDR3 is TGTGCCAGCTCACCGCCACTAGCGGGGGGGCGTGGCACAGATACGCAGTATTTT.

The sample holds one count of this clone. The CDR3 loop is CASSVRRAANEQFF. In DNA, the CDR3 is TGTGCCAGCAGCGTCCGGAGGGCTGCCAATGAGCAGTTCTTC. The chain combines TRBV9 with TRBJ2-1; tentative D call: TRBD2 (6 bases). Germline V CDR1 and CDR2: SGDLS, YYNGEE. This CDR3 is built from 14 residues. Trimming shortened V by 2 bases and J by 6 bases, and 12 bases separated the two germline ends.

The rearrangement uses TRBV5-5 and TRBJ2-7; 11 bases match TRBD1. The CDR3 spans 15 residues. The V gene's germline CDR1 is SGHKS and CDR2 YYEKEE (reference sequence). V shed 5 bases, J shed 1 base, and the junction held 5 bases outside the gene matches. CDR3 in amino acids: CASSSGTGGSYEQYF. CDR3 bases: TGTGCCAGCAGTTCCGGGACAGGGGGTTCCTACGAGCAGTACTTC.

The CDR3 spells CASRSRERDKAFF. The CDR3 region has the DNA TGTGCCAGCAGGTCGCGAGAAAGGGACAAAGCTTTCTTT. The V and J genes are TRBV7-9 and TRBJ1-1, with D maybe TRBD1 (6 bases). Trimming shortened V by 6 bases and J by 9 bases, and 17 bases separated the two germline ends. The CDR3 totals 13 residues. Germline CDR1 and CDR2: SEHNR and FQNEAQ (reference sequence).

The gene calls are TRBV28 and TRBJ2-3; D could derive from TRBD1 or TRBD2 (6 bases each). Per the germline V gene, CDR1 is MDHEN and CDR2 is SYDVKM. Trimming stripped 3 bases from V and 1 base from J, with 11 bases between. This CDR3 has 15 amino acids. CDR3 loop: CASSFGGGRTDTQYF. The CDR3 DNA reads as TGTGCCAGCAGTTTTGGTGGGGGGCGCACAGATACGCAGTATTTT.

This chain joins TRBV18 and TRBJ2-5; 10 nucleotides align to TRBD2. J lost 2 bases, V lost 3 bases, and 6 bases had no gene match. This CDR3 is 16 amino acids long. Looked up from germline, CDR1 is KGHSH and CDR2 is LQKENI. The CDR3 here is CASSPGLAGVQETQYF. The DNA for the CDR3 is TGTGCCAGCTCACCCGGCCTAGCGGGGGTTCAAGAGACCCAGTACTTC.

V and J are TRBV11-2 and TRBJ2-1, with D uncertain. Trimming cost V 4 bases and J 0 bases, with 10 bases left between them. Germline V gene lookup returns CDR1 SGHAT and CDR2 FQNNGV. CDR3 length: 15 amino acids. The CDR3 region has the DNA TGTGCCAGCAGCTCCACATCGAGCTCCTACAATGAGCAGTTCTTC. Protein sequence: CASSSTSSSYNEQFF.

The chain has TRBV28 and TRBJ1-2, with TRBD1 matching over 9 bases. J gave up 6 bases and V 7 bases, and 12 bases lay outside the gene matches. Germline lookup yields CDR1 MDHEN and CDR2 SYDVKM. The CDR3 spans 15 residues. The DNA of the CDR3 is TGTGCCAGCATTACCCGGGACAGGGAGTGGGATGGCTACACCTTC. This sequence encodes CASITRDREWDGYTF.

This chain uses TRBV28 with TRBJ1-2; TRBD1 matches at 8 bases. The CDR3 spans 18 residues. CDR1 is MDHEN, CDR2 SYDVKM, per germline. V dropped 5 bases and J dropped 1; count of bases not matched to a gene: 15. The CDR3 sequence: CASSPVPPGTGGNYGYTF. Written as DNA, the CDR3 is TGTGCCAGCAGTCCCGTCCCCCCAGGAACAGGGGGTAACTATGGCTACACCTTC.

The CDR3 here is CASSDYRGPIGSYTF. The CDR3 nucleotides are TGTGCCAGCAGTGATTACAGAGGGCCAATTGGAAGCTACACCTTC. The J gene is TRBJ1-2, the V gene TRBV6-1; D is ambiguous. V lost 3 bases and J lost 9, with 20 bases in between. The CDR3 has 15 amino acids. CDR1 and CDR2 (germline): MNHNS, SASEGT.

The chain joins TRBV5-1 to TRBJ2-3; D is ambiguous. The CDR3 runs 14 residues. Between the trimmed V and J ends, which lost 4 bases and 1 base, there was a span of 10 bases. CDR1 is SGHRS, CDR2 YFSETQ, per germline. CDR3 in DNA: TGCGCCAGCAGCACCTCCCCAGGCACAGATACGCAGTATTTT. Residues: CASSTSPGTDTQYF.

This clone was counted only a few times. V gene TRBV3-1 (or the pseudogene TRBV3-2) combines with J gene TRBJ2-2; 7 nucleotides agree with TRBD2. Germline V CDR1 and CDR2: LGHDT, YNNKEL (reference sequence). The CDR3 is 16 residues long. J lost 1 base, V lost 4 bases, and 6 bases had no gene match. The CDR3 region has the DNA TGTGCCAGCAGCCCCAAGGGACTATTGAACACCGGGGAGCTGTTTTTT. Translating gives CASSPKGLLNTGELFF.

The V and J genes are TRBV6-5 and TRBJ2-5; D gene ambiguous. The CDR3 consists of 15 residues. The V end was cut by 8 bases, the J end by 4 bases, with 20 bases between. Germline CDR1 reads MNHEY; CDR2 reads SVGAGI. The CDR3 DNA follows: TGTGCCAGCTCCACCGGAACAGCCTCGACAGAGACCCAGTACTTC. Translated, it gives CASSTGTASTETQYF.

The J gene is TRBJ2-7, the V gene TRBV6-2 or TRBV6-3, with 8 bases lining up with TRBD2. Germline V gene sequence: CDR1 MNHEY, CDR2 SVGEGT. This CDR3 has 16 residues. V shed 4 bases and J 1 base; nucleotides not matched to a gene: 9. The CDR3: CASSWSQRGNSYEQYF. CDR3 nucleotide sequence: TGTGCCAGCAGTTGGAGCCAGCGGGGGAATTCCTACGAGCAGTACTTC.

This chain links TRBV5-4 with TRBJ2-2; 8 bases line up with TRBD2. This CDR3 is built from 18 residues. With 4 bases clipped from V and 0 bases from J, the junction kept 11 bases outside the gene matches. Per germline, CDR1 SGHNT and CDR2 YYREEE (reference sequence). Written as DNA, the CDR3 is TGTGCCAGCAGCCGGCCGGGACTAGGACCCTCGAACACCGGGGAGCTGTTTTTT. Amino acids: CASSRPGLGPSNTGELFF.

CDR3 nucleotides: TGCGCCAGCAGCCAAGAGGCAGGGACTTCGGGGGAGCAGTACTTC. It encodes CASSQEAGTSGEQYF. The chain joins TRBV4-3 to TRBJ2-7; perhaps TRBD2 as D (6 bases). Trimming cost V 0 bases and J 7 bases, with 16 bases left between them. The germline gives CDR1 LGHNA, CDR2 YSLEER. The CDR3 length is 15 residues.

This chain's CDR3 is CASSLAGQGIETQYF. The CDR3 nucleotides are TGCGCCAGCAGCTTGGCGGGACAGGGGATAGAGACCCAGTACTTC. V and J are TRBV5-1 and TRBJ2-5, with 10 bases matching TRBD1. V trimming: 0 bases; J trimming: 4 bases; junction bases outside the gene matches: 3. Germline V CDR1 and CDR2: SGHRS, YFSETQ. This CDR3 spans 15 amino acids.

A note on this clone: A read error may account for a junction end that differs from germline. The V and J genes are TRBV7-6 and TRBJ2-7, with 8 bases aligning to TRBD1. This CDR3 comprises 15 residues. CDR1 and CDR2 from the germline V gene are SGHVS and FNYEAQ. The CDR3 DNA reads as TGTGCCAGCAGTTTAGGGACAGGTAACCTCTACGAGCAGTACTTC. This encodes CASSLGTGNLYEQYF.